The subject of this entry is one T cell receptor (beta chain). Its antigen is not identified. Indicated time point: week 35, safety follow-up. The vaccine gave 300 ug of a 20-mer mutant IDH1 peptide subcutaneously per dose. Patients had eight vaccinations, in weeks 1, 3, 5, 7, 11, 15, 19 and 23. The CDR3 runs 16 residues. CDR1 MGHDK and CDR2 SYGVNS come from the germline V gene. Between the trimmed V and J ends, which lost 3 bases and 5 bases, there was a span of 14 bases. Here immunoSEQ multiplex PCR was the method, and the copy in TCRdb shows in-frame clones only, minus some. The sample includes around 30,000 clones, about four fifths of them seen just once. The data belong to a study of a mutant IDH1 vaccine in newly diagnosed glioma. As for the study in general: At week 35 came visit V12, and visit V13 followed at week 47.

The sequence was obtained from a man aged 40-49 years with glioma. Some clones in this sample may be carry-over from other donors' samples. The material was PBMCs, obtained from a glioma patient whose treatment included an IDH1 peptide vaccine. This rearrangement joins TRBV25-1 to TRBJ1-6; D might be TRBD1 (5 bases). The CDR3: CASSDSRTGHNSPLHF. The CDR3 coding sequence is TGTGCCAGCAGTGATTCCAGGACGGGGCATAATTCACCCCTCCACTTT.